These T cell receptor beta chains were read from a single sample in a study of regulatory T cells in long-lasting Graves disease. TCRdb redid the calling of the multiplex PCR reads with MiXCR, one entry per CDR3 protein. This table has 400,000 to 500,000 distinct CDR3 sequences, about 16% appearing once. Another study also made use of these data, one on T cells in Graves' hyperthyroidism and ophthalmopathy.

The material sequenced was peripheral blood mononuclear cells (PBMCs), taken at new diagnosis, from a patient treated with antithyroid drugs. The receptors here all came from a woman aged 18-30 years with Graves disease. Both conserved end residues are part of each CDR3.

v_call,cdr3_length,j_call,cdr3_aa
TRBV14,15,TRBJ2-7,CASSQELGRVYEQYF
TRBV28,15,TRBJ1-5,CASSLGQGWGQPQHF
TRBV12-3/TRBV12-4,17,TRBJ1-2,CASSSGQGGPSNYGYTF
TRBV30,11,TRBJ2-1,CAWRGHNKQFF
TRBV20-1,17,TRBJ2-5,CSAREHLAEAHRETQYF
TRBV10-1,13,TRBJ2-3,CASSDELAETQYF
TRBV7-3,17,TRBJ2-6,CASSLQPGSSGANVLTF
TRBV20-1,15,TRBJ2-1,CSARLGQVGYNEQFF
TRBV4-1,16,TRBJ2-3,CASSPGLATRTDTQYF
TRBV2,14,TRBJ1-5,CASNPGQGIQPQHF
TRBV20-1,13,TRBJ1-1,CSARGGPNTEAFF
TRBV24-1,15,TRBJ2-1,CATRPQRPSYNEQFF
TRBV14,16,TRBJ2-1,CASSQLPGGPYGEQFF
TRBV28,16,TRBJ2-7,CASSLTGTGAVYVQYF
TRBV5-1,16,TRBJ2-2,CATSGTSGTGAGELFF
TRBV4-1,16,TRBJ1-5,CASSQDRGISNQPQHF
TRBV11-1,14,TRBJ2-7,CASSYSGRNYEQYF
TRBV28,13,TRBJ2-3,CASTKPSTDTQYF
TRBV7-9,15,TRBJ2-7,CASTPGRLDSYEQYF
TRBV28,18,TRBJ2-4,CASSFRGLSGKPKNIQYF
TRBV11-2,14,TRBJ2-6,CVSSATGGANVLTF
TRBV2,13,TRBJ2-1,CASRTSGREEQFF
TRBV7-9,13,TRBJ2-7,CAEQGSGSYEQYF
TRBV5-1,14,TRBJ2-7,CASSLNTDTYEQYF
TRBV11-3,15,TRBJ2-1,CASSSIAGHLGEQFF
TRBV5-5,15,TRBJ2-2,CASSPYRENTGELFF
TRBV11-2,16,TRBJ2-3,CASALARQGGTDTQYF
TRBV5-1,13,TRBJ1-4,CASSPSEVEKLFF
TRBV19,16,TRBJ2-1,CASSSSTGGAGNEQFF
TRBV4-2,17,TRBJ2-2,CVSSQSGLAANTGELFF
TRBV29-1,15,TRBJ2-7,CSVDPAGQGPYEQYF
TRBV20-1,14,TRBJ1-2,CSARRTGSNYGYTF
TRBV6-2/TRBV6-3,15,TRBJ2-1,CASNLAGASYNEQFF
TRBV3-1,14,TRBJ2-5,CASSQGTGVETQYF
TRBV20-1,11,TRBJ2-1,CSASPHNEQFF
TRBV7-2,14,TRBJ2-5,CASSLVDSRETQYF
TRBV29-1,13,TRBJ1-3,CSVSGQVGNTIYF
TRBV7-2,13,TRBJ2-7,CASSPRLAGEQYF
TRBV11-1,16,TRBJ1-3,CASSLQDTTSGNTIYF